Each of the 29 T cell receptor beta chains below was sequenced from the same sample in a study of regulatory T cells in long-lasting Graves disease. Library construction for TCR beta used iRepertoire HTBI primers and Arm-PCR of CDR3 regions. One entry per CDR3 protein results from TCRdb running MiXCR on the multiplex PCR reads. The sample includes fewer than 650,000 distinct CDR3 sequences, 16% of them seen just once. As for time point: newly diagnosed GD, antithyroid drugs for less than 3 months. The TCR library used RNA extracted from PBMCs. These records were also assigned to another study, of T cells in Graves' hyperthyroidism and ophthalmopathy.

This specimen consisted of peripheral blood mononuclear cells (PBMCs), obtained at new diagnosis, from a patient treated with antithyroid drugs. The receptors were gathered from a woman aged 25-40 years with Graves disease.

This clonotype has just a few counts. The CDR3 sequence is CASGQGLAATTTSTDTQYF. The CDR3 DNA reads as TGTGCCAGCGGCCAGGGACTAGCGGCTACTACGACTAGCACAGATACGCAGTATTTT. The gene calls are TRBV2 and TRBJ2-3; 11 positions match TRBD2. V lost 8 bases, J lost 0 bases, and 16 bases stayed unmatched. There are 19 residues in the CDR3. Looked up from germline, CDR1 is SNHLY and CDR2 is FYNNEI. Filled out from reference TRBV2 and TRBJ2-3, the complete variable domain reads EPEVTQTPSHQVTQMGQEVILRCVPISNHLYFYWYRQILGQKVEFLVSFYNNEISEKSEIFDDQFSVERPDGSNFTLKIRSTKLEDSAMYFCASGQGLAATTTSTDTQYFGPGTRLTVL.

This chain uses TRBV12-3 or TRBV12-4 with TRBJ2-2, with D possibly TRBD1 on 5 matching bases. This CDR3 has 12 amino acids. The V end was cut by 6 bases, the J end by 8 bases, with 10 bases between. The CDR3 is CASRSAGGELFF. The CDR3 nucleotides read TGTGCCAGCAGATCCGCAGGGGGGGAGCTGTTTTTT.

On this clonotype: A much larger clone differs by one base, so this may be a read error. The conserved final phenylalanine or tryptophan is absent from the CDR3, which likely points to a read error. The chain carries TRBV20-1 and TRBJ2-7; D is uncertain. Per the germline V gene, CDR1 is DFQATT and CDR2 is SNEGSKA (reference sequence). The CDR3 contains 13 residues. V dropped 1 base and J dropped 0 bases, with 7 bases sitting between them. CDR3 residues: CSARAPSSYEQYL. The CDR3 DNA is TGCAGTGCTAGAGCGCCAAGCTCCTACGAGCAGTACCTC.

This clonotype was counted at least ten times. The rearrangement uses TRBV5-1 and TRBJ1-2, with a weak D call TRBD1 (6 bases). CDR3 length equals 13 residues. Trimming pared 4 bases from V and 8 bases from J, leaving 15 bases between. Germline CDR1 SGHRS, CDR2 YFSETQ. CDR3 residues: CASSATGNPGYTF. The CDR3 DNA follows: TGCGCCAGCAGCGCTACAGGGAATCCGGGCTACACCTTC.

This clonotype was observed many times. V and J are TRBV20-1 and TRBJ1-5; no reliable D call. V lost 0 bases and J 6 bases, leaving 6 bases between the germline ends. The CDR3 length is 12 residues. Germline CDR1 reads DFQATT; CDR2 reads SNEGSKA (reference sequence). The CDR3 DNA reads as TGCAGTGCTAGAGATGTTAGTCAGCCCCAGCATTTT. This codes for CSARDVSQPQHF.

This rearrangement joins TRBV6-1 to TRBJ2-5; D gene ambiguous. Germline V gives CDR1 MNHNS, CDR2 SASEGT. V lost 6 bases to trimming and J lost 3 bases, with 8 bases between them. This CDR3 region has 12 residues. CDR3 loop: CASSRFKETQYF. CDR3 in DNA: TGTGCCAGCAGCCGCTTCAAAGAGACCCAGTACTTC.

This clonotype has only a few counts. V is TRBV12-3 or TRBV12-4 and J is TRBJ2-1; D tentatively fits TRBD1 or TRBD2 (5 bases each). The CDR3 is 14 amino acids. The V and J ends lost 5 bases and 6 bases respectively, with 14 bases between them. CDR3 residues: CASSPGATRNEQFF. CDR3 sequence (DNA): TGTGCCAGCAGTCCCGGGGCTACCCGCAATGAGCAGTTCTTC.

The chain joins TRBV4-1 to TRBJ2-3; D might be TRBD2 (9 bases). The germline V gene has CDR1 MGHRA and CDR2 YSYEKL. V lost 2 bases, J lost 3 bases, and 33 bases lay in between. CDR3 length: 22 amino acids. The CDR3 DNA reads TGCGCCAGCAGCCAACTCGCCTCGGGGACAGGAGAGACTAGCGGACCGACAGATACGCAGTATTTT. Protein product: CASSQLASGTGETSGPTDTQYF.

The CDR3, as DNA: TGCAGTGCCACGAGAGGGACAGCTAGCACAGATACGCAGTATTTT. It yields the protein CSATRGTASTDTQYF. The chain is built from TRBV20-1 and TRBJ2-3; TRBD1 matches at 7 bases. There are 15 residues in the CDR3. Germline assignment: CDR1 DFQATT and CDR2 SNEGSKA (reference sequence). Trimming removed 6 bases from V and 0 bases from J; junction bases left unmatched: 9.

CDR3 loop: CASSIGLAKGKEFF. The CDR3 coding sequence is TGTGCCAGTAGTATAGGGCTAGCGAAAGGGAAAGAGTTCTTC. V and J are TRBV19 and TRBJ2-1, with a tentative D call TRBD2 (6 bases). CDR1 LNHDA and CDR2 SQIVND come from the germline V gene (reference sequence). The CDR3 length is 14 residues. The V gene lost 1 base and the J gene lost 14 bases, with 18 bases spanning the gap.

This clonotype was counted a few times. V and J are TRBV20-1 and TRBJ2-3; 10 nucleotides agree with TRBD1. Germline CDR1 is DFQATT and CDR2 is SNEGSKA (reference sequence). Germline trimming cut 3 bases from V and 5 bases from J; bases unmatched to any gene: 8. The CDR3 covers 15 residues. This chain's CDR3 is CSASDTGQGRDTQYF. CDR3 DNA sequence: TGCAGTGCTAGCGACACGGGACAGGGGAGAGATACGCAGTATTTT.

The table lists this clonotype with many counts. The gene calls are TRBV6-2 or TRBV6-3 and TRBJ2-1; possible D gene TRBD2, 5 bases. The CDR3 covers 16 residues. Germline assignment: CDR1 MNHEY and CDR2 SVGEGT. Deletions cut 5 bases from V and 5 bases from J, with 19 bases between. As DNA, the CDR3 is TGTGCCAGCAGTGAAGCGGCCGGGGTCTGGCACAATGAGCAGTTCTTC. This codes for CASSEAAGVWHNEQFF.

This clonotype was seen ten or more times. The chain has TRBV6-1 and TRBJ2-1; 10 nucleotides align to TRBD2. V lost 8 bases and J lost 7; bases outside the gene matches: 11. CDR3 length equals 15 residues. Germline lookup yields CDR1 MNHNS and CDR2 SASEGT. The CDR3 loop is CASLRKAGGENEQFF. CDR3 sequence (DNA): TGTGCCAGCCTAAGAAAAGCGGGAGGGGAGAATGAGCAGTTCTTC.

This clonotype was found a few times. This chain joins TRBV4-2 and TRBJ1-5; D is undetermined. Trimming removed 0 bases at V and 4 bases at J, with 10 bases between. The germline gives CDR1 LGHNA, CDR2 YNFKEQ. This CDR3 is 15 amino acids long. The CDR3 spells CASSQEESGNQPQHF. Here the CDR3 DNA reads TGTGCCAGCAGCCAAGAGGAATCGGGAAATCAGCCCCAGCATTTT.

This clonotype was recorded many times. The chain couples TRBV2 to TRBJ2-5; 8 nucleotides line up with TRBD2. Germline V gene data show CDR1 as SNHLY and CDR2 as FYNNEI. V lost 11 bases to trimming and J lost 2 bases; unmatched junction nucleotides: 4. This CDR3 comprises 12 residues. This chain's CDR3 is CARGGEQETQYF. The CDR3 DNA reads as TGTGCCCGGGGGGGGGAACAAGAGACCCAGTACTTC. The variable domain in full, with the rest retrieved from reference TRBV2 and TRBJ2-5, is EPEVTQTPSHQVTQMGQEVILRCVPISNHLYFYWYRQILGQKVEFLVSFYNNEISEKSEIFDDQFSVERPDGSNFTLKIRSTKLEDSAMYFCARGGEQETQYFGPGTRLLVL.

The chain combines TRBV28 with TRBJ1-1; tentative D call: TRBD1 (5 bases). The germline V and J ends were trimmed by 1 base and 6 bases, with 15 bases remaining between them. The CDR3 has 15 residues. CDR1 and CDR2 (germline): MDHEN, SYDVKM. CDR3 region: CASSLLGVSRPEAFF. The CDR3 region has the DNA TGTGCCAGCAGTTTATTGGGGGTTTCCCGTCCTGAAGCTTTCTTT.

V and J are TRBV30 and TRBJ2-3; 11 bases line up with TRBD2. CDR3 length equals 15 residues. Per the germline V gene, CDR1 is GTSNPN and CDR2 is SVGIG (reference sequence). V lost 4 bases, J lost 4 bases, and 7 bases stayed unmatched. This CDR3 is CAWTPSGRFSDTQYF. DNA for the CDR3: TGTGCCTGGACCCCTAGCGGGAGGTTTTCAGATACGCAGTATTTT. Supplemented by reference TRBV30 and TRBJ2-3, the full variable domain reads SQTIHQWPATLVQPVGSPLSLECTVEGTSNPNLYWYRQAAGRGLQLLFYSVGIGQISSEVPQNLSASRPQDRQFILSSKKLLLSDSGFYLCAWTPSGRFSDTQYFGPGTRLTVL.

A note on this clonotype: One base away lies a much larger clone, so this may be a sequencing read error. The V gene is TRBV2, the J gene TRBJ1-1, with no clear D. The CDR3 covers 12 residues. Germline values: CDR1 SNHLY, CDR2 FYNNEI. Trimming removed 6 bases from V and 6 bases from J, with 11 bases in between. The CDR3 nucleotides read TGTGCCAGCAGGGGGAACGAGCCTGAAGCTTTCTTT. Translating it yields CASRGNEPEAFF. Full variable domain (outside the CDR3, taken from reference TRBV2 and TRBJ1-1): EPEVTQTPSHQVTQMGQEVILRCVPISNHLYFYWYRQILGQKVEFLVSFYNNEISEKSEIFDDQFSVERPDGSNFTLKIRSTKLEDSAMYFCASRGNEPEAFFGQGTRLTVV.

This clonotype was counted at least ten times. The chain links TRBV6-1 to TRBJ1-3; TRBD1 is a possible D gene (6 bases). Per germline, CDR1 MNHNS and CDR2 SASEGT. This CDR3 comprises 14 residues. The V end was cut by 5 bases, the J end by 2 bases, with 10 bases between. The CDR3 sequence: CASSLKGAGNTIYF. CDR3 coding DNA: TGTGCCAGCAGTCTAAAGGGGGCTGGAAACACCATATATTTT.

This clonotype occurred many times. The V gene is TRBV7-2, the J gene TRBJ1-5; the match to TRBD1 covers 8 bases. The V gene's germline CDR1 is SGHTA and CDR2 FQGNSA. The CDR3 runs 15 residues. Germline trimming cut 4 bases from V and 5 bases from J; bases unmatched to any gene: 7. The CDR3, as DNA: TGTGCCAGCAGCTGGAGACAGGGGAGGGATCAGCCCCAGCATTTT. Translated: CASSWRQGRDQPQHF.

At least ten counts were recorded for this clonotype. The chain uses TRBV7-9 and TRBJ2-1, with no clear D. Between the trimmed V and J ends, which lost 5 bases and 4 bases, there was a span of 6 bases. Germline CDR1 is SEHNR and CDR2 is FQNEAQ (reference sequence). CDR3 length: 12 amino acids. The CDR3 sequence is CASSADYNEQFF. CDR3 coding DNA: TGTGCCAGCAGCGCAGATTACAATGAGCAGTTCTTC.

CDR3 sequence (DNA): TGTGCCTGGAGTGTACACAGAGGGACAGGGGGCAGGAATGAGCAGTTCTTC. Translating it yields CAWSVHRGTGGRNEQFF. This rearrangement joins TRBV30 to TRBJ2-1; 12 nucleotides agree with TRBD1. Germline lookup yields CDR1 GTSNPN and CDR2 SVGIG (reference sequence). J lost 7 bases, V lost 0 bases, and 10 bases had no gene match. The CDR3 extends over 17 amino acids.

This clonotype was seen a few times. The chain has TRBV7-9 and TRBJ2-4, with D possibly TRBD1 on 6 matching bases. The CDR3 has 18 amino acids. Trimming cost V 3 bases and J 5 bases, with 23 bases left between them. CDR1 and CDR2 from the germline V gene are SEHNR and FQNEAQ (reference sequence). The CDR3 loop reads CASSFLPGVGDGENIQYF. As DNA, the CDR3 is TGTGCCAGCAGCTTTCTGCCAGGGGTAGGGGACGGGGAAAACATTCAGTACTTC.

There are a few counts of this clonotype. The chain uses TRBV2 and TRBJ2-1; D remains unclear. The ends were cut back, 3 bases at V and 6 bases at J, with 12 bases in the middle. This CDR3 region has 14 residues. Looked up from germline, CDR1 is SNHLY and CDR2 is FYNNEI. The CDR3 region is CASSEMGTLNEQFF. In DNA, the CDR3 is TGTGCCAGCAGTGAGATGGGTACCCTCAATGAGCAGTTCTTC. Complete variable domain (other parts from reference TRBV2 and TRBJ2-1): EPEVTQTPSHQVTQMGQEVILRCVPISNHLYFYWYRQILGQKVEFLVSFYNNEISEKSEIFDDQFSVERPDGSNFTLKIRSTKLEDSAMYFCASSEMGTLNEQFFGPGTRLTVL.

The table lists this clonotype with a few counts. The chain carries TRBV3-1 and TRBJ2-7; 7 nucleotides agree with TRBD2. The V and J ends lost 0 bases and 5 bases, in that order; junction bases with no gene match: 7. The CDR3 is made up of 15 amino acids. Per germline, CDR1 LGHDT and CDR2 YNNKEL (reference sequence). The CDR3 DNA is TGTGCCAGCAGCCAAGATGCGGGAGCTTGGGACGAGCAGTACTTC. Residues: CASSQDAGAWDEQYF.

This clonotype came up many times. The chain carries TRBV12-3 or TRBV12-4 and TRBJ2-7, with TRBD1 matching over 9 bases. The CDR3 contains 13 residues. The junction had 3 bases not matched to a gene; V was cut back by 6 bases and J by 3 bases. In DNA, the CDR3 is TGTGCCAGCAGCCGACAGGGGGTCTACGAGCAGTACTTC. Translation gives CASSRQGVYEQYF.

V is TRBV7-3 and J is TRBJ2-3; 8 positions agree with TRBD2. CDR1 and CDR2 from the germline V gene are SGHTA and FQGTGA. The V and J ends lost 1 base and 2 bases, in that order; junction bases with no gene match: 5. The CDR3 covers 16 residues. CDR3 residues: CASSLSGGPNTDTQYF. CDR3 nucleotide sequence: TGTGCCAGCAGCTTAAGCGGGGGGCCGAACACAGATACGCAGTATTTT. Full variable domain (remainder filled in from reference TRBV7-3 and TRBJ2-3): GAGVSQTPSNKVTEKGKYVELRCDPISGHTALYWYRQSLGQGPEFLIYFQGTGAADDSGLPNDRFFAVRPEGSVSTLKIQRTERGDSAVYLCASSLSGGPNTDTQYFGPGTRLTVL.

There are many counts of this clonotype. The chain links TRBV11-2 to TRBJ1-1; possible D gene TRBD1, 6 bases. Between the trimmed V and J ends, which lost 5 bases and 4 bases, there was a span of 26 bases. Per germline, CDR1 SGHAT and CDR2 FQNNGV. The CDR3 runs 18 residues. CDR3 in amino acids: CASSPSPRGGTGGTEAFF. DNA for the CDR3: TGTGCCAGCAGCCCCTCACCTAGAGGGGGGACCGGAGGCACTGAAGCTTTCTTT. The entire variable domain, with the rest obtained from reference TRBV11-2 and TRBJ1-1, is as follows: EAGVAQSPRYKIIEKRQSVAFWCNPISGHATLYWYQQILGQGPKLLIQFQNNGVVDDSQLPKDRFSAERLKGVDSTLKIQPAKLEDSAVYLCASSPSPRGGTGGTEAFFGQGTRLTVV.

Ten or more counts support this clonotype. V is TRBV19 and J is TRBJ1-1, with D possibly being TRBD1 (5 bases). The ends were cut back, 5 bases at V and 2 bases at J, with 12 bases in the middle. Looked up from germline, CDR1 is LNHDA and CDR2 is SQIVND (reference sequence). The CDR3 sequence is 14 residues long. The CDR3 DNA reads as TGTGCCAGTAGTGTCTTAGACAGCAACACTGAAGCTTTCTTT. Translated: CASSVLDSNTEAFF.